This TCR beta chain appears in the sequencing data of a study of blood T cell repertoires in COVID-19. Method: immunoSEQ multiplex PCR; TCRdb's copy keeps in-frame clones and lacks some. The sample holds some 250,000 clones, roughly 86% seen once. CDR3 length: 13 amino acids. Per the germline V gene, CDR1 is LGHDT and CDR2 is YNNKEL (reference sequence). V gave up 4 bases and J gave up 7 bases; unmatched junction bases: 5. The chain uses TRBV3-1 (or the pseudogene TRBV3-2) and TRBJ1-2, with TRBD1 matching over 8 bases. The TCR comes from a middle-aged woman with acute COVID-19. Material: PBMCs or T cells enriched from blood (not recorded which). The CDR3 sequence is CASSPRTGFGYTF. CDR3 nucleotides: TGTGCCAGCAGCCCCCGGACAGGGTTTGGCTACACCTTC.